These 21 T cell receptor beta chains share one sample of origin, sequenced in a study of cytomegalovirus exposure and HLA in healthy donors. Generated by immunoSEQ multiplex PCR, the TCRdb table keeps only in-frame clones and is missing some. The profile shows about 130,000 clones, approximately 92% of them singletons. The sequencing sample was made of PBMCs. The receptors come from a young woman in good health and CMV-seronegative.

Of note for this clone: A junction boundary mismatches the germline segment, possibly from a read error. This sequence joins TRBV5-4 and TRBJ2-1; 9 bases fit TRBD2. In germline, CDR1 is SGHNT, CDR2 YYREEE (reference sequence). The CDR3 totals 15 residues. The CDR3 DNA sequence: TGTGCCGGCAGCTTACGGACTAGCGATTACAATGAGCAGTTCTTC. It translates to CAGSLRTSDYNEQFF.

The chain has TRBV10-2 and TRBJ1-1, with 8 bases lining up with TRBD1. The CDR3 has 13 residues. With V trimmed by 10 bases and J by 2 bases, 6 bases remained unmatched. Germline CDR1 and CDR2: WSHSY and SAAADI. The CDR3 loop is CATTGQGNTEAFF. CDR3 DNA sequence: TGCGCCACCACCGGACAGGGAAACACTGAAGCTTTCTTT.

This clone was observed a single time. This chain connects TRBV10-3 to TRBJ2-2, with 10 bases that match TRBD2. The V gene end was trimmed by 5 bases and the J gene end by 7 bases; junction bases not matched to a gene: 10. The CDR3 runs to 16 residues. CDR1 is ENHRY, CDR2 SYGVKD, per germline. The CDR3 DNA reads TGTGCCATCAGTTCGTCTAGCGGGGGTACTGGCGGGGAGCTGTTTTTT. Translated, it gives CAISSSSGGTGGELFF.

This rearrangement joins TRBV7-3 to TRBJ2-5; TRBD2 aligns across 13 bases. From germline, CDR1 is SGHTA and CDR2 FQGTGA. Trimming took 4 bases from V and 1 from J; bases not matched to a gene: 3. The CDR3 contains 16 residues. CDR3 loop: CASSSGLAGVQETQYF. The CDR3 region has the DNA TGTGCCAGCAGCTCAGGACTAGCGGGGGTCCAAGAGACCCAGTACTTC.

V gene TRBV5-1 combines with J gene TRBJ2-7; the match to TRBD2 covers 10 bases. The CDR3 totals 14 residues. Trimming took 0 bases from V and 7 from J; bases not matched to a gene: 4. The germline gives CDR1 SGHRS, CDR2 YFSETQ. CDR3 amino acids: CASSLAASGGEQYF. The CDR3 nucleotides are TGCGCCAGCAGCTTGGCGGCTAGCGGGGGAGAGCAGTACTTC.

The chain links TRBV2 to TRBJ2-4; D ambiguous. Per germline, CDR1 SNHLY and CDR2 FYNNEI. This CDR3 region has 16 residues. V lost 5 bases, J lost 0 bases, and 14 bases lay in between. For the CDR3, the DNA is TGTGCCAGCAGTCCCCCTCCTTATATAGCCAAAAACATTCAGTACTTC. Translation gives CASSPPPYIAKNIQYF.

The chain recombines TRBV14 with TRBJ2-2; no clear D gene. CDR1 and CDR2 (germline): SGHDN, FVKESK. V shed 1 base and J shed 4 bases, with 4 bases lying between them. The CDR3 contains 13 residues. In DNA, the CDR3 is TGTGCCAGCAGCCAAGGGGCCACCGGGGAGCTGTTTTTT. Residues: CASSQGATGELFF.

The chain uses TRBV6-6 and TRBJ2-1; D perhaps matches TRBD2 (5 bases). Germline lookup yields CDR1 MNHNY and CDR2 SVGAGI (reference sequence). CDR3 length equals 14 residues. Between the trimmed V and J ends, which lost 5 bases and 8 bases, there was a span of 16 bases. The CDR3 nucleotides are TGTGCCAGCAGTGGGCGTGAGGAGGTCGATGAGCAGTTCTTC. Translated: CASSGREEVDEQFF.

The V gene is TRBV6-1, the J gene TRBJ1-2; D is undetermined. V gave up 1 base and J gave up 7 bases, with 10 bases separating them. This CDR3 comprises 13 residues. Per the germline V gene, CDR1 is MNHNS and CDR2 is SASEGT. CDR3 protein: CASSEGLGRGYTF. For the CDR3, the DNA is TGTGCCAGCAGTGAAGGACTAGGCCGTGGCTACACCTTC.

DNA for the CDR3: TGTGCCAGCAGCTTAATTCTAGCGGGGGGAACAGATACGCAGTATTTT. Encoded protein: CASSLILAGGTDTQYF. The chain combines TRBV7-9 with TRBJ2-3; the match to TRBD2 covers 11 bases. With V trimmed by 2 bases and J by 3 bases, 4 bases remained unmatched. CDR1 is SEHNR and CDR2 is FQNEAQ in the germline V gene (reference sequence). The CDR3 sequence is 16 residues long.

The chain's CDR3 is CASSRTGEKLFF. CDR3 bases: TGTGCCAGTAGTAGGACAGGGGAAAAACTGTTTTTT. V gene TRBV19 combines with J gene TRBJ1-4; 8 bases line up with TRBD1. J was trimmed by 8 bases and V by 4 bases; bases with no gene match: 0. Germline V lookup: CDR1 LNHDA, CDR2 SQIVND (reference sequence). CDR3 size: 12 residues. The whole variable domain, remainder taken from reference TRBV19 and TRBJ1-4, is DGGITQSPKYLFRKEGQNVTLSCEQNLNHDAMYWYRQDPGQGLRLIYYSQIVNDFQKGDIAEGYSVSREKKESFPLTVTSAQKNPTAFYLCASSRTGEKLFFGSGTQLSVL.

This clone was seen just once. This chain connects TRBV5-1 to TRBJ1-1, with no clear D. The germline V gene encodes CDR1 SGHRS and CDR2 YFSETQ. V lost 0 bases, J lost 1 base, and 4 bases lay in between. The CDR3 consists of 13 residues. DNA of the CDR3: TGCGCCAGCAGCTTGGGAGAGAACACTGAAGCTTTCTTT. This encodes CASSLGENTEAFF.

The rearrangement uses TRBV5-1 and TRBJ1-5; 7 bases are a match to TRBD1. V lost 4 bases to trimming and J lost 6 bases; unmatched junction nucleotides: 7. CDR1 is SGHRS and CDR2 is YFSETQ in the germline V gene. This CDR3 comprises 14 residues. CDR3 in DNA: TGCGCCAGCAGCCAATCAGGGGGTTTTCAGCCCCAGCATTTT. Residues: CASSQSGGFQPQHF.

V gene TRBV28 combines with J gene TRBJ2-6; the match to TRBD2 covers 8 bases. Germline-derived CDR1 and CDR2 are MDHEN and SYDVKM. The CDR3 runs to 16 residues. The V and J ends lost 7 bases and 0 bases, in that order; junction bases with no gene match: 5. CDR3 sequence reads: CASTGGGTSGANVLTF. The CDR3 nucleotides read TGTGCCAGCACCGGGGGGGGGACCTCTGGGGCCAACGTCCTGACTTTC.

V is TRBV9 and J is TRBJ1-1; a weak D match, TRBD1 (6 bases). The CDR3 is made up of 13 amino acids. Trimming left V 4 bases short and J 1 base short, with 8 bases between. Germline CDR1 reads SGDLS; CDR2 reads YYNGEE. DNA for the CDR3: TGTGCCAGCAGCCTGGACAGGAACACTGAAGCTTTCTTT. Its protein is CASSLDRNTEAFF.

The genes are TRBV6-1 and TRBJ1-1; 7 nucleotides line up with TRBD1. V dropped 6 bases and J dropped 4; count of bases not matched to a gene: 11. This CDR3 has 15 amino acids. Germline CDR1 is MNHNS and CDR2 is SASEGT. The CDR3 protein is CASSRQGGLGTEAFF. The DNA for the CDR3 is TGTGCCAGCAGCAGACAGGGCGGTTTGGGCACTGAAGCTTTCTTT.

The V call is TRBV27, the J call TRBJ1-5; D might be TRBD1 (6 bases). Germline V CDR1 and CDR2: MNHEY, SMNVEV (reference sequence). The CDR3 length is 13 residues. Trimming shortened V by 5 bases and J by 5 bases, and 10 bases separated the two germline ends. In DNA form, the CDR3 reads TGTGCCAGCAGTGACAGGTATGATCAGCCCCAGCATTTT. Amino acids: CASSDRYDQPQHF.

The rearrangement joins TRBV2 to TRBJ2-7; 7 positions match TRBD1. The CDR3 loop spans 12 amino acids. Germline CDR1 reads SNHLY; CDR2 reads FYNNEI. V was clipped by 6 bases and J by 3 bases; unmatched bases: 2. CDR3 sequence (DNA): TGTGCCAGCAGGAGACAGGGCTACGAGCAGTACTTC. It translates to CASRRQGYEQYF. Looking up the rest from reference TRBV2 and TRBJ2-7 gives the full variable domain: EPEVTQTPSHQVTQMGQEVILRCVPISNHLYFYWYRQILGQKVEFLVSFYNNEISEKSEIFDDQFSVERPDGSNFTLKIRSTKLEDSAMYFCASRRQGYEQYFGPGTRLTVT.

This chain connects TRBV6-1 to TRBJ2-3; perhaps TRBD1 as D (6 bases). Looked up from germline, CDR1 is MNHNS and CDR2 is SASEGT. Trimming removed 8 bases at V and 2 bases at J, with 14 bases between. This CDR3 region has 14 residues. The chain's CDR3 is CASGVVGATDTQYF. The DNA of the CDR3 is TGTGCCAGCGGGGTAGTGGGGGCCACAGATACGCAGTATTTT.

The chain combines TRBV9 with TRBJ2-3; no firm D call. V was shortened by 3 bases and J by 0 bases, with 11 bases between the two germline ends. The CDR3 is made up of 15 amino acids. Germline CDR1 reads SGDLS; CDR2 reads YYNGEE. DNA for the CDR3: TGTGCCAGCAGCGGTAGAGTCCCTAGCACAGATACGCAGTATTTT. As protein: CASSGRVPSTDTQYF.

V usage is TRBV5-6 and J usage is TRBJ1-2, with a weak D call TRBD1 (5 bases). Per germline, CDR1 SGHDT and CDR2 YYEEEE. Between the trimmed V and J ends, which lost 7 bases and 0 bases, there was a span of 10 bases. This CDR3 has 13 amino acids. The CDR3 loop reads CASSQGPNYGYTF. Written as DNA, the CDR3 is TGTGCCAGCTCCCAGGGTCCTAACTATGGCTACACCTTC.